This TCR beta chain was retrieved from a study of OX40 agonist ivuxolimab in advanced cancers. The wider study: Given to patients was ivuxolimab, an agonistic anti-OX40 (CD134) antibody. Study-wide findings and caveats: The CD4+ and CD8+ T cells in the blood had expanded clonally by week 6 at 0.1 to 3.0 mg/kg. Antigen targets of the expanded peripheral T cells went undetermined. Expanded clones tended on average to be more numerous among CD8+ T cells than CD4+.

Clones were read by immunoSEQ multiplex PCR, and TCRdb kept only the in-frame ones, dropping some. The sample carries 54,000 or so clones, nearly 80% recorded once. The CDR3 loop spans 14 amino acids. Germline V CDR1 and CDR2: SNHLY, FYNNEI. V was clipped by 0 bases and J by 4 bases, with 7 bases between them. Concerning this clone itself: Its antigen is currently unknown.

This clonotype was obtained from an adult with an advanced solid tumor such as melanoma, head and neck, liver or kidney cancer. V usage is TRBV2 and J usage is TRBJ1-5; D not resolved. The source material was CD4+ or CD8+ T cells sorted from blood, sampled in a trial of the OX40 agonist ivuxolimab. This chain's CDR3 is CASSEAQANQPQHF. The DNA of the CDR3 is TGTGCCAGCAGTGAAGCGCAAGCTAATCAGCCCCAGCATTTT.